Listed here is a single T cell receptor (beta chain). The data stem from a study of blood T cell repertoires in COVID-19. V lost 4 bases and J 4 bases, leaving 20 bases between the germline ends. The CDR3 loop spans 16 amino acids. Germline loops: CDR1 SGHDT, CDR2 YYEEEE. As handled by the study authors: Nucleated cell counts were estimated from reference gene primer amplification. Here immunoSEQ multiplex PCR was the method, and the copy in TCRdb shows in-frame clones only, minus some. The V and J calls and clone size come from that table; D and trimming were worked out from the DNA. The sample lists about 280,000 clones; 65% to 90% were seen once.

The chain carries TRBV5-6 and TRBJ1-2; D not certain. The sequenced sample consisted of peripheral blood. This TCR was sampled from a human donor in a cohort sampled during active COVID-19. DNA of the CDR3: TGTGCCAGCAGCCCCCTTCCCCAGGCGAGAACCTATGGCTACACCTTC. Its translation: CASSPLPQARTYGYTF. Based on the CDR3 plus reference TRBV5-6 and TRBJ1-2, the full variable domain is DAGVTQSPTHLIKTRGQQVTLRCSPKSGHDTVSWYQQALGQGPQFIFQYYEEEERQRGNFPDRFSGHQFPNYSSELNVNALLLGDSALYLCASSPLPQARTYGYTFGSGTRLTVV.